The sequence of this T cell receptor beta chain was determined in a study of cytomegalovirus exposure and HLA in healthy donors. Study results and caveats: Segments of the TCR beta V type were, in most cases, productive about 87% or about 30% of the time in an earlier analysis. Presence/absence analyses treated sequencing depth as roughly uniform across donors.

As to this clone: As yet, its antigen is unknown. This specimen includes other DNA sequences encoding the same CDR3.

Germline V gene sequence: CDR1 MNHEY, CDR2 SMNVEV (reference sequence). The CDR3 runs 14 residues. V lost 3 bases to trimming and J lost 2 bases; unmatched junction nucleotides: 2. The PCR contained 60 Vbeta and 13 Jbeta primers. Authors' methods: Roughly 10 million shared chains were among some 80 million unique TCR beta chains counted in a later analysis. The protocol was immunoSEQ multiplex PCR, while the TCRdb copy is restricted to in-frame clones and leaves out a portion. Clonal size and the V and J genes are those of that table, whereas D and trimming came from the DNA. The table lists 270,000 or so clones, 86% of them singletons.

What was sequenced was PBMCs. The sequence came from a man aged 35 to 55 in good health and CMV-seropositive. This chain links TRBV27 with TRBJ2-7; 9 nucleotides align to TRBD1. CDR3 DNA sequence: TGTGCCAGCAGTTTGACAGGGGGGGCCTACGAGCAGTACTTC. This translates into CASSLTGGAYEQYF.